Detailed here is one T cell receptor beta chain. Its antigen is still unknown. TCRdb's table, derived via immunoSEQ multiplex PCR, lists solely in-frame clones and lacks some. The sample gives approximately 58,000 clones, less than 90% of which show up once; 0.76% is in the top ten. The sample belongs to a study of OX40 agonist ivuxolimab in advanced cancers. As for the study in general: A diagnosis of hepatocellular carcinoma, melanoma, renal cell or head and neck cancer was present in dose-escalation patients. Points from the study as a whole: CD4+ and CD8+ blood T cells expanded clonally by week 6 at 0.1 to 3.0 mg/kg.

With 3 bases clipped from V and 3 bases from J, the junction kept 5 bases outside the gene matches. CDR1 is SGHRS, CDR2 YFSETQ, per germline. The CDR3 sequence is 14 residues long. The chain joins TRBV5-1 to TRBJ1-2, with 7 bases lining up with TRBD1. This sequence originates from an adult with an advanced solid tumor such as melanoma, head and neck, liver or kidney cancer. Source: CD4+ or CD8+ T cells sorted from blood, taken in a trial of the OX40 agonist ivuxolimab. The CDR3 is CASSSGQDDYGYTF. DNA for the CDR3: TGCGCCAGCAGCTCAGGACAGGACGACTATGGCTACACCTTC.